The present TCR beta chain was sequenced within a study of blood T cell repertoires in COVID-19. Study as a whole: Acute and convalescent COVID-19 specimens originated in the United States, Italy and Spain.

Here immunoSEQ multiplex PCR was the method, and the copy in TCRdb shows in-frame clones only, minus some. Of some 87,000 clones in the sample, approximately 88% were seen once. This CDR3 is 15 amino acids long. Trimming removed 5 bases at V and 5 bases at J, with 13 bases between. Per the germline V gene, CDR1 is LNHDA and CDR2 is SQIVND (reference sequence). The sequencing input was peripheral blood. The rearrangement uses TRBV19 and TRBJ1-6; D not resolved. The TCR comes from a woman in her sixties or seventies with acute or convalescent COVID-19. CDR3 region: CASSRGQLDNSPLHF. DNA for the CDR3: TGTGCCAGTAGTCGGGGTCAGCTCGATAATTCACCCCTCCACTTT.